The sample holds many counts of the clone carrying this TCR beta chain. RNA transcripts gave rise to amplified TCR beta CDR3 regions. First-round RT-PCR of the TCR CDR3 relied on the HTBI primer set. TCRdb passed the multiplex PCR reads through MiXCR, listing each CDR3 protein once. The sample records under 650,000 distinct CDR3 sequences, roughly 15% being singletons. The sample is drawn from a study of T cells in Graves' hyperthyroidism and ophthalmopathy. The CDR3 is made up of 15 amino acids. V shed 4 bases, J shed 9 bases, and the junction held 6 bases outside the gene matches. CDR1 is SGHRS and CDR2 is YFSETQ in the germline V gene.

The receptor comes from a woman aged 25 to 39 with Graves' hyperthyroidism. The chain carries TRBV5-1 and TRBJ2-1, with TRBD2 identical over 14 bases. The sequencing input was blood. The CDR3 here is CASSRGLAGASEQFF. The CDR3 DNA reads as TGCGCCAGCAGCAGGGGACTAGCGGGAGCATCTGAGCAGTTCTTC. The complete variable domain, with remaining parts taken from reference TRBV5-1 and TRBJ2-1, reads KAGVTQTPRYLIKTRGQQVTLSCSPISGHRSVSWYQQTPGQGLQFLFEYFSETQRNKGNFPGRFSGRQFSNSRSEMNVSTLELGDSALYLCASSRGLAGASEQFFGPGTRLTVL.